A single sample gave rise to the 20 T cell receptor beta chains below, sequenced in a study of cytomegalovirus exposure and HLA in healthy donors. 60 Vbeta and 13 Jbeta primers were used in PCR. Measured with immunoSEQ multiplex PCR; TCRdb has only the in-frame clones, and not every one. The sample includes some 190,000 clones, about three quarters seen only once; the top ten take approximately 2%. The sequenced sample consisted of PBMCs. The receptors come from a woman in her thirties in good health and CMV-seropositive.

This clone was seen just once. V is TRBV4-2 and J is TRBJ2-7; possible D gene TRBD1, 6 bases. V lost 0 bases and J 0 bases, leaving 9 bases between the germline ends. Germline V gene data show CDR1 as LGHNA and CDR2 as YNFKEQ. The CDR3 runs 15 residues. The CDR3, as DNA: TGTGCCAGCAGCCAAGATCCCAGGGGCTCCTACGAGCAGTACTTC. It yields the protein CASSQDPRGSYEQYF.

This chain joins TRBV7-9 and TRBJ1-2; D not certain. V was shortened by 4 bases and J by 8 bases, with 11 bases between the two germline ends. This CDR3 has 12 amino acids. CDR1 and CDR2 from the germline V gene are SEHNR and FQNEAQ (reference sequence). The CDR3 region is CASSSSGIGYTF. In nucleotides, the CDR3 is TGTGCCAGCAGCTCCTCGGGGATCGGCTACACCTTC.

This CDR3 is CASSSQGAIDSPLHF. DNA for the CDR3: TGTGCCAGCAGCTCCCAGGGGGCTATTGATTCACCCCTCCACTTT. V and J are TRBV7-8 and TRBJ1-6; 8 nucleotides match TRBD1. The CDR3 is 15 residues long. Germline trimming cut 4 bases from V and 8 bases from J; bases unmatched to any gene: 7. Per the germline V gene, CDR1 is SGHVS and CDR2 is FQNEAQ.

The gene calls are TRBV5-1 and TRBJ1-2; weak D call: TRBD1 (6 bases). CDR1 is SGHRS, CDR2 YFSETQ, per germline. The CDR3 extends over 14 amino acids. Trimming stripped 2 bases from V and 4 bases from J, with 12 bases between. For the CDR3, the DNA is TGCGCCAGCAGCTTTAGGACAGACGCCTATGGCTACACCTTC. It encodes CASSFRTDAYGYTF.

The chain is built from TRBV10-3 and TRBJ2-7; 9 bases align to TRBD2. The germline V gene encodes CDR1 ENHRY and CDR2 SYGVKD. The CDR3 has 15 residues. The ends lost 2 bases at V and 5 bases at J; junction bases unmatched: 7. CDR3 loop: CAISEGLAGPHEQYF. The DNA for the CDR3 is TGTGCCATCAGTGAGGGGCTAGCGGGGCCCCACGAGCAGTACTTC.

The V call is TRBV4-1, the J call TRBJ2-1, with 10 bases that match TRBD2. The V segment lost 0 bases and the J segment 4 bases; nucleotides outside the gene matches: 3. This CDR3 contains 16 residues. Looked up from germline, CDR1 is MGHRA and CDR2 is YSYEKL. CDR3 residues: CASSQEGSGGYNEQFF. CDR3 coding DNA: TGCGCCAGCAGCCAAGAAGGTAGCGGGGGGTACAATGAGCAGTTCTTC.

The chain combines TRBV27 with TRBJ2-3, with D tentatively TRBD2 (5 bases). In germline, CDR1 is MNHEY, CDR2 SMNVEV (reference sequence). V dropped 5 bases and J dropped 0 bases, with 18 bases sitting between them. This CDR3 comprises 17 residues. The CDR3 nucleotides read TGTGCCAGCAGTCCTCAGCGGCAGTGGACGAGCACAGATACGCAGTATTTT. It specifies CASSPQRQWTSTDTQYF.

The CDR3 spells CASTGSGQTVHGYTF. The CDR3 DNA is TGTGCCAGCACTGGTTCGGGACAGACCGTTCATGGCTACACCTTC. The chain has TRBV2 and TRBJ1-2; 7 bases match TRBD1. There are 15 residues in the CDR3. Germline V gene sequence: CDR1 SNHLY, CDR2 FYNNEI. Unmatched junction bases numbered 14, after V lost 7 bases and J lost 6 bases.

This rearrangement joins TRBV19 to TRBJ2-2; possible D gene TRBD2, 5 bases. V was pared by 4 bases and J by 5 bases, with 26 bases between. The germline gives CDR1 LNHDA, CDR2 SQIVND (reference sequence). The CDR3 extends over 19 amino acids. CDR3 residues: CASSTPPAGTPRRTGELFF. For the CDR3, the DNA is TGTGCCAGTAGTACCCCCCCTGCGGGTACGCCCAGGAGGACCGGGGAGCTGTTTTTT.

This clone was counted once. The CDR3 is CASSNRGGGYGYTF. CDR3 bases: TGTGCCAGCAGTAATAGGGGGGGTGGTTATGGCTACACCTTC. The chain links TRBV28 to TRBJ1-2; D is possibly TRBD1 (6 bases). There are 14 residues in the CDR3. The V gene's germline CDR1 is MDHEN and CDR2 SYDVKM. Trimming pared 5 bases from V and 5 bases from J, leaving 15 bases between.

This clone was detected a few times. The V and J genes are TRBV27 and TRBJ2-7; 7 positions agree with TRBD1. J gave up 1 base and V 6 bases, and 0 bases lay outside the gene matches. This CDR3 spans 12 amino acids. Germline loops: CDR1 MNHEY, CDR2 SMNVEV (reference sequence). The CDR3 protein is CASRGQSYEQYF. In nucleotides, the CDR3 is TGTGCCAGCAGGGGACAGTCCTACGAGCAGTACTTC.

V usage is TRBV5-4 and J usage is TRBJ2-4; D unclear. The CDR3 has 14 residues. The V gene lost 5 bases and the J gene lost 0 bases, with 9 bases spanning the gap. The germline V gene encodes CDR1 SGHNT and CDR2 YYREEE (reference sequence). CDR3 region: CASRPSRAKNIQYF. CDR3 DNA sequence: TGTGCCAGCAGGCCGAGTAGAGCCAAAAACATTCAGTACTTC.

The rearrangement joins TRBV6-1 to TRBJ1-1; 8 nucleotides align to TRBD1. Germline V gene sequence: CDR1 MNHNS, CDR2 SASEGT. The CDR3 consists of 16 residues. The J segment lost 5 bases and the V segment lost 2 bases, leaving 10 bases of the junction unmatched. Written as DNA, the CDR3 is TGTGCCAGCAGTGAAAAGGTCCAGGGGGCTTATACTGAAGCTTTCTTT. Amino acids: CASSEKVQGAYTEAFF.

The gene calls are TRBV18 and TRBJ1-5; 8 bases line up with TRBD1. The J segment lost 0 bases and the V segment lost 4 bases, leaving 5 bases of the junction unmatched. Looked up from germline, CDR1 is KGHSH and CDR2 is LQKENI. This CDR3 contains 16 residues. As DNA, the CDR3 is TGTGCCAGCTCACTACAGGGGGGGAATAGCAATCAGCCCCAGCATTTT. Protein product: CASSLQGGNSNQPQHF.

The chain employs TRBV7-8 and TRBJ2-6; a possible D gene is TRBD2 (5 bases). Germline V lookup: CDR1 SGHVS, CDR2 FQNEAQ. The V end lost 4 bases, the J end lost 2 bases, and 12 bases lay between the germline ends. The CDR3 has 16 residues. CDR3 sequence (DNA): TGTGCCAGCAGCTCTAGGGAGTATCCTGGGGCCAACGTCCTGACTTTC. Translated: CASSSREYPGANVLTF.

This clone was seen more than once but under ten times. This sequence joins TRBV28 and TRBJ1-5, with D perhaps matching TRBD1 (6 bases). Trimming pared 3 bases from V and 10 bases from J, leaving 25 bases between. The CDR3 loop spans 17 amino acids. CDR1 is MDHEN, CDR2 SYDVKM, per germline. CDR3 sequence reads: CASSFPDSRLGQNPQHF. In DNA, the CDR3 is TGTGCCAGCAGTTTTCCGGACAGCAGATTGGGCCAGAATCCCCAGCATTTT.

This sequence joins TRBV11-2 and TRBJ1-1; 7 nucleotides line up with TRBD1. Germline V gene lookup returns CDR1 SGHAT and CDR2 FQNNGV. This CDR3 region has 13 residues. Trimming cost V 5 bases and J 11 bases; bases outside gene matches: 11. In DNA form, the CDR3 reads TGTGCCAGCAGCCAAGACAGGGTTGGGAGGGCTTTCTTT. Translation gives CASSQDRVGRAFF. The full variable domain, with the rest looked up from reference TRBV11-2 and TRBJ1-1, is EAGVAQSPRYKIIEKRQSVAFWCNPISGHATLYWYQQILGQGPKLLIQFQNNGVVDDSQLPKDRFSAERLKGVDSTLKIQPAKLEDSAVYLCASSQDRVGRAFFGQGTRLTVV.

The chain links TRBV18 to TRBJ2-7, with a tentative D call TRBD2 (5 bases). The CDR3 is 15 amino acids. From germline, CDR1 is KGHSH and CDR2 LQKENI. The V end lost 3 bases, the J end lost 3 bases, and 15 bases lay between the germline ends. CDR3: CASSPPNLAFYEQYF. CDR3 nucleotide sequence: TGTGCCAGCTCACCCCCGAACTTAGCGTTCTACGAGCAGTACTTC.

There are a few counts of this clone. The chain recombines TRBV19 with TRBJ1-1; D unresolved. This CDR3 spans 17 amino acids. V lost 2 bases to trimming and J lost 1 base, with 17 bases between them. Germline values: CDR1 LNHDA, CDR2 SQIVND (reference sequence). The CDR3 DNA reads as TGTGCCAGTAGTATAACGCGGAAGTTGGGAGAGAACACTGAAGCTTTCTTT. Protein: CASSITRKLGENTEAFF.

The chain recombines TRBV5-1 with TRBJ2-3; D is perhaps TRBD2 (5 bases). CDR3 length: 15 residues. V lost 1 base to trimming and J lost 5 bases, with 14 bases between them. CDR1 is SGHRS, CDR2 YFSETQ, per germline. CDR3 sequence: CASSLIGLAGDTQYF. In nucleotides, the CDR3 is TGCGCCAGCAGCTTGATCGGGCTAGCAGGAGATACGCAGTATTTT.